Sequencing of this TCR beta chain was carried out in a study of technical replicates of blood from a few donors. Sequencing used immunoSEQ multiplex PCR; TCRdb keeps in-frame clones, though not all of them. This repertoire shows 80,000 or so clones, approximately 80% found once; its top ten account for around 4%. Material for sequencing was PBMCs. This sequence originates from a human donor in good health. Some clones in this sample may be carry-over from other donors' samples.

The CDR3 region is CATRYGGGAGANVLTF. Here the CDR3 DNA reads TGTGCCACCAGGTACGGGGGGGGCGCTGGGGCCAACGTCCTGACTTTC. This rearrangement joins TRBV15 to TRBJ2-6, with 8 bases that match TRBD2. The CDR3 runs 16 residues. Germline CDR1 reads LNHNV; CDR2 reads YYDKDF (reference sequence). After removal of 6 bases from V and 2 bases from J, the junction contained 6 bases not matched to a gene. The full variable domain, in which reference TRBV15 and TRBJ2-6 provide the parts outside the CDR3, is DAMVIQNPRYQVTQFGKPVTLSCSQTLNHNVMYWYQQKSSQAPKLLFHYYDKDFNNEADTPDNFQSRRPNTSFCFLDIRSPGLGDTAMYLCATRYGGGAGANVLTFGAGSRLTVL.